One and the same sample provided the 31 T cell receptor beta chains below, sequenced in a study of quantifying T cell responses using KT2 cells (dated by TCRdb to the late 2010s). Notes on the research overall: RNA was DNase-treated and reverse transcribed with TCR alpha and beta constant-region primers, mostly using SuperScript III.

Preparation of the library involved UMI-ligation and nested PCR. Sequenced on an Illumina MiSeq. T4 RNA ligase 1 was used to ligate a single-stranded oligonucleotide containing the Illumina SP2 sequence and a UMI to the 3' end of the cDNA. PCR1 used around 4 cycles (98 degrees C 15 s, 69 degrees C 30 s, 72 degrees C 40 s), and the beta primer was an equimolar mix of RC1.1 and RC1.2 that covered TRBC1 and TRBC2. TCRdb cleaned the public reads at Q25 with fastp, built clones with MiXCR and kept in-frame beta chains. Entries that share a CDR3 protein sequence are merged under the most common genes and DNA. This sample gives tens of thousands of distinct CDR3 sequences in total; approximately 13% of them show up just once. The ten biggest clones cover about 9.5% of the sample. Sequencing was carried out using PBMCs spiked with cells of the T cell clone KT2. The receptors originated from a human donor.

This clonotype was counted between two and nine times. The chain recombines TRBV2 with TRBJ1-1, with D perhaps matching TRBD1 (6 bases). The V end was cut by 6 bases, the J end by 4 bases, with 15 bases between. This CDR3 has 14 residues. Germline CDR1 SNHLY, CDR2 FYNNEI. This chain's CDR3 is CASRPGGTSTEAFF. The CDR3, as DNA: TGTGCCAGCAGGCCGGGCGGGACAAGCACTGAAGCTTTCTTT.

A word on this clonotype: Germline and junction disagree at one end, which may indicate a read error. The chain links TRBV2 to TRBJ2-5, with D possibly matching TRBD1 (6 bases). Germline V lookup: CDR1 SNHLY, CDR2 FYNNEI. The CDR3 contains 14 residues. This CDR3 reads CATTRLGQQETQYF. CDR3 DNA sequence: TGTGCCACTACAAGATTGGGACAACAAGAGACCCAGTATTTC.

This clonotype was seen at least ten times. The CDR3 DNA reads as TGTGCCACCAGCAGTGATAGACAGGGCAATGAAAAACTGTTTTTT. Translation: CATSSDRQGNEKLFF. The V and J genes are TRBV15 and TRBJ1-4, with 7 bases matching TRBD1. The V and J ends lost 3 bases and 5 bases, in that order; junction bases with no gene match: 6. CDR3 size: 15 residues. Germline loops: CDR1 LNHNV, CDR2 YYDKDF (reference sequence). The variable domain in full, completed from reference TRBV15 and TRBJ1-4, reads DAMVIQNPRYQVTQFGKPVTLSCSQTLNHNVMYWYQQKSSQAPKLLFHYYDKDFNNEADTPDNFQSRRPNTSFCFLDIRSPGLGDTAMYLCATSSDRQGNEKLFFGSGTQLSVL.

This clonotype is labeled medium-sized. This chain uses TRBV6-4 with TRBJ2-3; 11 bases fit TRBD2. CDR3 length equals 15 residues. J lost 6 bases, V lost 0 bases, and 2 bases had no gene match. The germline gives CDR1 MRHNA, CDR2 SNTAGT. The CDR3, as DNA: TGTGCCAGCAGTGACTCTAGCGGGGGGGCCGATACGCAGTATTTT. This codes for CASSDSSGGADTQYF.

On this clonotype: As the CDR3 is not closed by the conserved phenylalanine or tryptophan, this likely results from a read error. The CDR3 protein is CASSPFNTGPNTEAFL. The CDR3 DNA sequence: TGTGCCAGCAGTCCTTTCAATACAGGGCCGAACACTGAAGCTTTCCTT. This chain joins TRBV12-3 or TRBV12-4 and TRBJ1-1; D might be TRBD1 (6 bases). The CDR3 runs to 16 residues. V lost 5 bases and J 1 base, leaving 17 bases between the germline ends.

This clonotype has just a few counts. The chain joins TRBV2 to TRBJ2-7; 10 bases map to TRBD1. V dropped 7 bases and J dropped 7; count of bases not matched to a gene: 7. The length of the CDR3 is 13 residues. The V gene's germline CDR1 is SNHLY and CDR2 FYNNEI. CDR3 sequence reads: CASTRDRGYEQYF. CDR3 DNA sequence: TGTGCCAGCACCCGGGACAGGGGTTATGAGCAGTACTTC.

This clonotype was counted only a few times. The chain carries TRBV20-1 and TRBJ1-1; D remains ambiguous. V was clipped by 6 bases and J by 3 bases, with 17 bases between them. Per the germline V gene, CDR1 is DFQATT and CDR2 is SNEGSKA (reference sequence). CDR3 length: 14 residues. The CDR3 nucleotides are TGCAGTGCCAGGACCACCCGGGCGTACACTGAAGCTTTCTTT. This gives the protein CSARTTRAYTEAFF.

This clonotype has only a few counts. V and J are TRBV11-3 and TRBJ2-1, with no clear D. Deletions cut 7 bases from V and 0 bases from J, with 10 bases between. The CDR3 sequence is 14 residues long. Germline CDR1 is SGHNT and CDR2 is YENEEA. CDR3 amino acids: CASKVAPSYNEQFF. As DNA, the CDR3 is TGTGCCAGCAAGGTAGCACCCTCCTACAATGAGCAGTTCTTC.

At least ten counts were recorded for this clonotype. This rearrangement joins TRBV7-9 to TRBJ1-1, with no clear D. This CDR3 is built from 13 residues. Per germline, CDR1 SEHNR and CDR2 FQNEAQ (reference sequence). V was clipped by 0 bases and J by 5 bases, with 7 bases between them. DNA for the CDR3: TGTGCCAGCAGCTTAGCAGGGAGGACTGAAGCTTTCTTT. It encodes CASSLAGRTEAFF.

This clonotype was seen at least ten times. The chain recombines TRBV30 with TRBJ1-1, with TRBD1 identical over 7 bases. Germline V lookup: CDR1 GTSNPN, CDR2 SVGIG (reference sequence). V shed 5 bases, J shed 2 bases, and the junction held 8 bases outside the gene matches. The CDR3 is 14 amino acids. In nucleotides, the CDR3 is TGTGCCTGGTCAGACAGGGCTGGAAACACTGAAGCTTTCTTT. It is translated as CAWSDRAGNTEAFF.

This clonotype was observed a handful of times. The chain uses TRBV3-1 and TRBJ1-1; D is possibly TRBD1 (6 bases). The CDR3 loop spans 14 amino acids. V was pared by 3 bases and J by 1 base, with 9 bases between. Germline assignment: CDR1 LGHDT and CDR2 YNNKEL (reference sequence). CDR3 region: CASSQGHSNTEAFF. The CDR3 nucleotides are TGTGCCAGCAGCCAGGGACATTCGAACACTGAAGCTTTCTTT.

The sample holds many counts of this clonotype. The V gene is TRBV13, the J gene TRBJ2-1, with 13 positions matching TRBD2. The germline CDR1 and CDR2 sequences are PRHDT and FYEKMQ (reference sequence). The CDR3 has 13 amino acids. V trimming: 8 bases; J trimming: 10 bases; junction bases outside the gene matches: 5. In DNA form, the CDR3 reads TGTGCCAGCGGACTAGCGGGAGTTCGGGAGCAGTTCTTC. It specifies CASGLAGVREQFF.

This clonotype was picked up a small number of times. Its ends do not fully match the called genes, so a read error is possible. The J gene is TRBJ2-3, the V gene TRBV20-1; 8 positions agree with TRBD2. The CDR3 sequence is 12 residues long. The germline V gene has CDR1 DFQATT and CDR2 SNEGSKA (reference sequence). In DNA form, the CDR3 reads TGCAGTGCCAGAACCCCGGGGGGGTATCTCCATTTT. This sequence encodes CSARTPGGYLHF.

The table lists this clonotype with many counts. The V gene is TRBV7-6, the J gene TRBJ2-1; D may correspond to TRBD1 or TRBD2 (5 bases each). V shed 5 bases and J shed 5 bases, with 16 bases lying between them. The CDR3 is 15 residues long. From germline, CDR1 is SGHVS and CDR2 FNYEAQ. CDR3 sequence (DNA): TGTGCCAGCAGCAGTTCCTCCGGGACCCACAATGAGCAGTTCTTC. Protein: CASSSSSGTHNEQFF.

The sample holds a few counts of this clonotype. The chain has TRBV6-5 and TRBJ1-1; D unclear. The germline CDR1 and CDR2 sequences are MNHEY and SVGAGI. CDR3 length: 17 amino acids. V was shortened by 2 bases and J by 7 bases, with 23 bases between the two germline ends. The CDR3 here is CASSYNQRNTVLNEAFF. CDR3 bases: TGTGCCAGCAGTTACAACCAGCGGAACACGGTTCTAAATGAAGCTTTCTTT.

Ten or more counts support this clonotype. Here the CDR3 reads CASSPQGGINYGYTF. CDR3 nucleotides: TGCGCCAGCAGCCCCCAGGGAGGAATTAACTATGGCTACACCTTC. The chain links TRBV4-1 to TRBJ1-2; D possibly corresponds to TRBD1 (5 bases). This CDR3 has 15 residues. Germline V gives CDR1 MGHRA, CDR2 YSYEKL. Trimming removed 4 bases at V and 1 base at J, with 13 bases between.

This clonotype was observed a few times. The chain combines TRBV27 with TRBJ2-1; D is unclear. V shed 3 bases and J shed 6 bases, with 12 bases lying between them. The CDR3 sequence is 14 residues long. Per the germline V gene, CDR1 is MNHEY and CDR2 is SMNVEV (reference sequence). The chain's CDR3 is CASSFSGRLNEQFF. The CDR3 bases are TGTGCCAGCAGTTTTTCAGGCAGACTCAATGAGCAGTTCTTC.

V and J are TRBV18 and TRBJ2-3, with 11 bases fitting TRBD2. This CDR3 has 15 amino acids. V lost 3 bases and J lost 8; bases outside the gene matches: 7. Germline loops: CDR1 KGHSH, CDR2 LQKENI. Here the CDR3 DNA reads TGTGCCAGCTCACCGGGGGCTAGCGGGAGGTTTACGCAGTATTTT. Protein product: CASSPGASGRFTQYF.

The rearrangement uses TRBV5-1 and TRBJ1-1, with 7 bases matching TRBD1. The germline gives CDR1 SGHRS, CDR2 YFSETQ. CDR3 size: 15 residues. V trimming: 6 bases; J trimming: 3 bases; junction bases outside the gene matches: 11. DNA for the CDR3: TGCGCCAGCACAGCATCACCACAGGGGTACACTGAAGCTTTCTTT. Translation: CASTASPQGYTEAFF.

This clonotype was seen a few times. The chain is built from TRBV20-1 and TRBJ1-2; no definite D call. Per germline, CDR1 DFQATT and CDR2 SNEGSKA (reference sequence). Trimming took off 1 base at V and 7 bases at J, with 13 bases between the two ends. The CDR3 has 13 amino acids. The CDR3 coding sequence is TGCAGTGCTAGAGCCGCTAATGAGGTTGGCTACACCTTC. Amino acids: CSARAANEVGYTF.

Only a few counts were recorded for this clonotype. The V and J genes are TRBV29-1 and TRBJ2-7; D uncertain. Germline V gene lookup returns CDR1 SQVTM and CDR2 ANQGSEA. The V and J ends lost 1 base and 0 bases respectively, with 10 bases between them. The CDR3 consists of 14 residues. CDR3 DNA sequence: TGCAGCGTTGAAGGTAGTTGGCCCTCCTACGAGCAGTACTTC. Translating gives CSVEGSWPSYEQYF.

The chain recombines TRBV9 with TRBJ2-5; 7 bases align to TRBD1. CDR3 size: 15 residues. V gave up 4 bases and J gave up 1 base; unmatched junction bases: 7. Germline loops: CDR1 SGDLS, CDR2 YYNGEE. The DNA for the CDR3 is TGTGCCAGCAGCTCCTCCGGGACAGCCCAAGAGACCCAGTACTTC. Residues: CASSSSGTAQETQYF.

The CDR3 spells CASSLAGGGADTQYF. As DNA, the CDR3 is TGTGCCAGCAGCTTAGCAGGCGGGGGGGCCGATACGCAGTATTTT. The chain has TRBV7-9 and TRBJ2-3; 9 bases line up with TRBD2. This CDR3 is built from 15 residues. V lost 0 bases, J lost 6 bases, and 4 bases stayed unmatched. CDR1 and CDR2 from the germline V gene are SEHNR and FQNEAQ (reference sequence).

This clonotype was seen at least ten times. This chain joins TRBV2 and TRBJ1-2; 8 nucleotides match TRBD1. Germline lookup yields CDR1 SNHLY and CDR2 FYNNEI. The length of the CDR3 is 14 residues. V was pared by 6 bases and J by 2 bases, with 5 bases of the junction left unmatched. Here the CDR3 DNA reads TGTGCCAGCAGGCCGACAGGGGTGAACTATGGCTACACCTTC. The encoded protein is CASRPTGVNYGYTF.

This clonotype has more than one count but fewer than ten. Written as DNA, the CDR3 is TGCGCCAGCAGCTTCTCAGAGAACACCGGGGAGCTGTTTTTT. Its translation is CASSFSENTGELFF. This sequence joins TRBV5-1 and TRBJ2-2; no clear D gene. Trimming removed 2 bases from V and 1 base from J, with 6 bases in between. Germline V gene sequence: CDR1 SGHRS, CDR2 YFSETQ. The CDR3 totals 14 residues.

The V call is TRBV7-6, the J call TRBJ2-1; TRBD2 agrees at 13 bases. Germline CDR1 and CDR2: SGHVS and FNYEAQ. The CDR3 contains 17 residues. The trim removed 5 bases at V and 4 bases at J, leaving 8 bases unmatched. CDR3 coding DNA: TGTGCCAGCAGCCCCCTTGGACTAGCGGGAGCTTACAATGAGCAGTTCTTC. It is translated as CASSPLGLAGAYNEQFF.

Only a few counts were recorded for this clonotype. This rearrangement joins TRBV20-1 to TRBJ1-1; TRBD1 aligns across 9 bases. J gave up 4 bases and V 4 bases, and 7 bases lay outside the gene matches. The CDR3 covers 14 residues. Germline values: CDR1 DFQATT, CDR2 SNEGSKA (reference sequence). The CDR3 loop is CSAKGQGRFTEAFF. CDR3 bases: TGCAGTGCTAAGGGACAGGGAAGGTTCACTGAAGCTTTCTTT.

The rearrangement joins TRBV20-1 to TRBJ2-1; TRBD2 aligns across 14 bases. Trimming at V came to 5 bases and at J to 10 bases, leaving 4 bases not matched to a gene. Germline loops: CDR1 DFQATT, CDR2 SNEGSKA (reference sequence). CDR3 size: 13 residues. The CDR3 protein is CSAPGLAGVEQFF. The DNA of the CDR3 is TGCAGTGCTCCGGGACTAGCGGGAGTAGAGCAGTTCTTC.

This clonotype was detected ten times or more. CDR3 in DNA: TGTGCCAGCAGTCCGATTTATCAAACCTACGAGCAGTACTTC. As protein: CASSPIYQTYEQYF. The rearrangement uses TRBV12-3 or TRBV12-4 and TRBJ2-7; no firm D call. The CDR3 is 14 amino acids. Deletions cut 5 bases from V and 2 bases from J, with 13 bases between.

This clonotype was seen at least ten times. This chain joins TRBV18 and TRBJ1-5; D remains ambiguous. Trimming shortened V by 3 bases and J by 7 bases, and 13 bases separated the two germline ends. The CDR3 contains 14 residues. Germline V CDR1 and CDR2: KGHSH, LQKENI. In DNA, the CDR3 is TGTGCCAGCTCACCGGAGGTCTCAGGACAGCCCCAGCATTTT. It yields the protein CASSPEVSGQPQHF.

This chain uses TRBV2 with TRBJ2-5, with a possible D match to TRBD2 (6 bases). The length of the CDR3 is 14 residues. The V gene's germline CDR1 is SNHLY and CDR2 FYNNEI. Trimming took off 7 bases at V and 0 bases at J, with 12 bases between the two ends. CDR3 amino acids: CASKQRADQETQYF. As DNA, the CDR3 is TGTGCCAGCAAGCAGCGGGCCGACCAAGAGACCCAGTACTTC.